Given below is one T cell receptor beta chain in context. Measured with immunoSEQ multiplex PCR; TCRdb has only the in-frame clones, and not every one. The repertoire consists of roughly 200,000 clones, with 86% occurring once and the leading ten covering around 8.6%. These data belong to a study of blood T cell repertoires in COVID-19. Study overall: The samples span acute and convalescent COVID-19 from the United States, Italy and Spain.

Sample: PBMCs or T cells enriched from blood (not recorded which). The source of this sequence is a woman younger than 45 who had recovered from COVID-19.

The CDR3, as DNA: TGTGCCAGCAGTTACCTCGCGGGGATACGAGAGACCCAGTACTTC. It specifies CASSYLAGIRETQYF. V and J are TRBV6-5 and TRBJ2-5; possible D gene TRBD2, 6 bases. Looked up from germline, CDR1 is MNHEY and CDR2 is SVGAGI. The CDR3 sequence is 15 residues long. Trimming cost V 2 bases and J 4 bases, with 14 bases left between them.